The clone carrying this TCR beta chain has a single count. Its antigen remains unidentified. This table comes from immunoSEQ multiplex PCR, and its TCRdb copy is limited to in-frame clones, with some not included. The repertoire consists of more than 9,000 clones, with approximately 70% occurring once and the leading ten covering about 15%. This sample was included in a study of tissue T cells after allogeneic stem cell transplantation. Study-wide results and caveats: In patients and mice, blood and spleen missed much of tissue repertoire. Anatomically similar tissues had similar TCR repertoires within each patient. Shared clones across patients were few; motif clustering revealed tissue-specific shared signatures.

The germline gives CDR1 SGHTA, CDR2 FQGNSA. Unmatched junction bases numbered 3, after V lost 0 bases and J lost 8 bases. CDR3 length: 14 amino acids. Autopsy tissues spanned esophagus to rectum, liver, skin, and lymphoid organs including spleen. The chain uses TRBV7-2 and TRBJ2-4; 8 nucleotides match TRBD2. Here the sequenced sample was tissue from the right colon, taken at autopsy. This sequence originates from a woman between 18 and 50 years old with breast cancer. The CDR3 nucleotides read TGTGCCAGCAGCTTAGCCCGGGAGGGGGACATTCAGTACTTC. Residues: CASSLAREGDIQYF.